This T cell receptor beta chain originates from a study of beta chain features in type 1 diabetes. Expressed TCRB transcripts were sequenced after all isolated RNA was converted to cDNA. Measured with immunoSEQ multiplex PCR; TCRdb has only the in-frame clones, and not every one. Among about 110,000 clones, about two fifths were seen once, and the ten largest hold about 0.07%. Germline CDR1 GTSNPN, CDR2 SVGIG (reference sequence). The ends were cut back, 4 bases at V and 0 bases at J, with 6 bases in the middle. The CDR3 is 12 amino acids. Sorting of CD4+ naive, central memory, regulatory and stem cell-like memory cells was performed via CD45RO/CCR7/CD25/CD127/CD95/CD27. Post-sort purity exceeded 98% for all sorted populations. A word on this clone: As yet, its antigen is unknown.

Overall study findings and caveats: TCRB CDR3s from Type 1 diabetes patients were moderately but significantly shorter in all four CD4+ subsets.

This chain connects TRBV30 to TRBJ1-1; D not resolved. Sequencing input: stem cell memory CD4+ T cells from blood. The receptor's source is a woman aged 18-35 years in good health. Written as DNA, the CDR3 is TGTGCCTGGACCGCTATGAACACTGAAGCTTTCTTT. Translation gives CAWTAMNTEAFF.